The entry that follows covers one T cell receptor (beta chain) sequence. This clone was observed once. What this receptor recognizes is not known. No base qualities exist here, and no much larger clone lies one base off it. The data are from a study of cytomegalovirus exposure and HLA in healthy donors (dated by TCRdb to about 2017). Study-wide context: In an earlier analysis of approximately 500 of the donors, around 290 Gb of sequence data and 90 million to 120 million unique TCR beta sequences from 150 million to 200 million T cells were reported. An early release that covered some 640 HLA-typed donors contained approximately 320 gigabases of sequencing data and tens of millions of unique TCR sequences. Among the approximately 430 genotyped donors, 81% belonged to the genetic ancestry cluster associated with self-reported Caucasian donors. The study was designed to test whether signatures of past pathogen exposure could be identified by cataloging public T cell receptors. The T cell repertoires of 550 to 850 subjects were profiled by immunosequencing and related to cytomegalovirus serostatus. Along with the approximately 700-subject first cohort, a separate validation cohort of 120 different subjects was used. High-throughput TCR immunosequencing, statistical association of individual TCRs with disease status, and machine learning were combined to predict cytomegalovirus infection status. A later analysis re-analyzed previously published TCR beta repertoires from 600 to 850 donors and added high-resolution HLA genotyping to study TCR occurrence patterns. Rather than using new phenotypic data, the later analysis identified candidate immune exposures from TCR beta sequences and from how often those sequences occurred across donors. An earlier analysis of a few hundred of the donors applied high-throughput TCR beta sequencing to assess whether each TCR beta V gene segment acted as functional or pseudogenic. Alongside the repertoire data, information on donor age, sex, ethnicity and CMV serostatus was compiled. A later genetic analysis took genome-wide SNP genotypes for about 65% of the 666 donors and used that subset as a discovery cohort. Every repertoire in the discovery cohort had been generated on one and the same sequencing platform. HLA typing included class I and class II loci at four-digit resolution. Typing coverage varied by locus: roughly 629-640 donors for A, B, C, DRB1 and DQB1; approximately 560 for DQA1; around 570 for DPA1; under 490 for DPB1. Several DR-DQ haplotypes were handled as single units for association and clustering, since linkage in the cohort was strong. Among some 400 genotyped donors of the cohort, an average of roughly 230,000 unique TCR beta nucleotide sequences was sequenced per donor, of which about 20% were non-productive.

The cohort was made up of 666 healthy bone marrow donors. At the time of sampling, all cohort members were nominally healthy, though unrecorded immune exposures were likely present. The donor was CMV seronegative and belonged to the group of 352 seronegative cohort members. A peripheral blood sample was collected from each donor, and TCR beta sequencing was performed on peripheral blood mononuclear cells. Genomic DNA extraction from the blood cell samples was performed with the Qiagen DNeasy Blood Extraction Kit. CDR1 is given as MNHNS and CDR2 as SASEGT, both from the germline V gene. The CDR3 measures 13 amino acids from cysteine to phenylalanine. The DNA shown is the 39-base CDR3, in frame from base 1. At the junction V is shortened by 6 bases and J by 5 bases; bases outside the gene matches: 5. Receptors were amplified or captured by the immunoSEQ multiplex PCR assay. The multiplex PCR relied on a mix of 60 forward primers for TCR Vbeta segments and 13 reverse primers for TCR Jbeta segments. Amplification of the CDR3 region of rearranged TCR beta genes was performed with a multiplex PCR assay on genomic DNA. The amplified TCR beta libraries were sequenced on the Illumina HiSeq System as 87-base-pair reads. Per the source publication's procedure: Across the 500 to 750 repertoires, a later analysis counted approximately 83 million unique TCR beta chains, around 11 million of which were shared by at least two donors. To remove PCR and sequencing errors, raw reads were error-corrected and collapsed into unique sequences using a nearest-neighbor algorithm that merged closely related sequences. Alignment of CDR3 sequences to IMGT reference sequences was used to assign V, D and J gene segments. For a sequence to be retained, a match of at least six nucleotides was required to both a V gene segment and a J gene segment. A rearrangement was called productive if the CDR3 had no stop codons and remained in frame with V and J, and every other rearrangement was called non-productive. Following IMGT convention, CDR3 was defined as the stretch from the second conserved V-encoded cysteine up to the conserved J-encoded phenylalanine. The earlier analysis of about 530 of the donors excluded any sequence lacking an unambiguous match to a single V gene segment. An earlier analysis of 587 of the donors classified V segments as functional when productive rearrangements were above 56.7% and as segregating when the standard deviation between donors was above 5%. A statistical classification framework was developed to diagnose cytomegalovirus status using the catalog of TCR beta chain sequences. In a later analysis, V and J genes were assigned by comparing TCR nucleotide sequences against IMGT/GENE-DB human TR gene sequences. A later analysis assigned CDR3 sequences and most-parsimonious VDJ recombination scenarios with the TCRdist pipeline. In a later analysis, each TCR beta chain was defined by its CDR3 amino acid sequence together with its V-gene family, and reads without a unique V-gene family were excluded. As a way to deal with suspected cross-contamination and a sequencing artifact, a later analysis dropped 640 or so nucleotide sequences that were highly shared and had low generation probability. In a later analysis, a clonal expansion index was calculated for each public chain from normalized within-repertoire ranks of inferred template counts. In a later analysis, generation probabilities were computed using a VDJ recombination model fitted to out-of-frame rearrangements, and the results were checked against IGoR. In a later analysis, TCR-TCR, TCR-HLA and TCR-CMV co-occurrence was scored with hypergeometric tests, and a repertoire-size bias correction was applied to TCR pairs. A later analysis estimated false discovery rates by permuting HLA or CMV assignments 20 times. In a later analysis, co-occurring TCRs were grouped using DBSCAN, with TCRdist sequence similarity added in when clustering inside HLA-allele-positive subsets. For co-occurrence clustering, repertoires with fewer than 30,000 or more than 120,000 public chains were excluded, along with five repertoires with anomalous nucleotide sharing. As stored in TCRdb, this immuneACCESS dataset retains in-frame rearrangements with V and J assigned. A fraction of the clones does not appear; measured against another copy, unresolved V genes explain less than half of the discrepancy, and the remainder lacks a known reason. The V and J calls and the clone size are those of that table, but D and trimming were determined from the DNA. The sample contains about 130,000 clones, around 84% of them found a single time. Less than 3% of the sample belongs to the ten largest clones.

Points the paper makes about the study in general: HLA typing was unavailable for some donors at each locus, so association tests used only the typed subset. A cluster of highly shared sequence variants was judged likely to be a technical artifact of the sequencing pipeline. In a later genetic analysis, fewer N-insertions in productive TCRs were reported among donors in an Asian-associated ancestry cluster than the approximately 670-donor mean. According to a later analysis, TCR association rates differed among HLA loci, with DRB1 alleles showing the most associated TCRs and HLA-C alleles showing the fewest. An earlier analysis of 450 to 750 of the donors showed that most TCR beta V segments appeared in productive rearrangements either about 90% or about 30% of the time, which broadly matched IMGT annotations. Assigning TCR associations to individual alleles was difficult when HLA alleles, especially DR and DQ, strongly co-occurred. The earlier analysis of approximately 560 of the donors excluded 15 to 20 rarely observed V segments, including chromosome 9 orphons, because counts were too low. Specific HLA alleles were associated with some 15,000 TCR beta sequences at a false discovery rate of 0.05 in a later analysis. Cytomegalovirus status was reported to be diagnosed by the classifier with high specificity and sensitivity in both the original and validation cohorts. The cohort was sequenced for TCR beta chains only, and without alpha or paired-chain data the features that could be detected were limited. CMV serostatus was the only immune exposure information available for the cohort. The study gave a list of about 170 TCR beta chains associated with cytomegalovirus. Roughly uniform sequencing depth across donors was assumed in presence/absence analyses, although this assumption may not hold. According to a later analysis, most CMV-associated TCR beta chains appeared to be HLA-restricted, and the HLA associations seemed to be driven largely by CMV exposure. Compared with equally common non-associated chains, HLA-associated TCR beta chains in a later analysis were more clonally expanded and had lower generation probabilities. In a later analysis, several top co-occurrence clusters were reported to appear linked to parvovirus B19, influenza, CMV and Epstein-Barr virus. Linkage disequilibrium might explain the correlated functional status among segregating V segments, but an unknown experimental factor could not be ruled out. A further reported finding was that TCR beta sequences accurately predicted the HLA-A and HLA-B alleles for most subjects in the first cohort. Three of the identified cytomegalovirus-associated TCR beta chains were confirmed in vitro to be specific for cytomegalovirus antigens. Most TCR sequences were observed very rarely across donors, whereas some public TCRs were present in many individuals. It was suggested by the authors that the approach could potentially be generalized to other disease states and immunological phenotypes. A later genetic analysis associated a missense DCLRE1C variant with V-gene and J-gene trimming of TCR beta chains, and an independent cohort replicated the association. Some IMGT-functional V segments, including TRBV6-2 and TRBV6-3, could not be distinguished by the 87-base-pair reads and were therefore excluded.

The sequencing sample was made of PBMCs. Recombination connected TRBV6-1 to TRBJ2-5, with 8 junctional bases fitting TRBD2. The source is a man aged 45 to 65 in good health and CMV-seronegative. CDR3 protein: CASRGLAGETQYF. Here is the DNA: TGTGCCAGCAGAGGACTAGCAGGGGAGACCCAGTACTTC.